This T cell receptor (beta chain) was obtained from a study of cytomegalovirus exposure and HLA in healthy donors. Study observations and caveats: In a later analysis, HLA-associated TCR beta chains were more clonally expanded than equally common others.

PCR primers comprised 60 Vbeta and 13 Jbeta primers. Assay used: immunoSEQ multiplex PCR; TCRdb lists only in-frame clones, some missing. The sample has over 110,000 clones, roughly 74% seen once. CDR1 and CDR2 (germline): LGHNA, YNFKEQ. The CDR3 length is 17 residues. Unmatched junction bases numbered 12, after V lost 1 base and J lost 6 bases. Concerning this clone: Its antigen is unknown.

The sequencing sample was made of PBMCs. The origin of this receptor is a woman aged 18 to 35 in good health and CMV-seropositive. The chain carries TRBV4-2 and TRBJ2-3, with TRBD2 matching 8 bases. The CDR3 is CASSQVRAGGTGDTQYF. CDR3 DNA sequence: TGTGCCAGCAGCCAAGTGAGGGCGGGGGGAACAGGGGATACGCAGTATTTT.